The source of this TCR beta chain is a study of T cell responses to AZD1222 COVID-19 vaccine. In the study overall: Combined were second doses at about 4 or about 12 weeks.

On this clone itself: Its matching antigen is unknown.

The data were produced by immunoSEQ multiplex PCR, yet TCRdb's version contains in-frame clones alone and is incomplete. The sample records more than 95,000 clones, about nine tenths being singletons. Study-level findings and limits: Nearly half of the spike-specific TCRs reportedly recognize variant regions that carry no mutations. Vaccine-related CD4 TCRs covered spike, predominating at 160-218 and 743-854. The sample set comprised mostly white British donors with more females, and clonal diversity was possibly underestimated.

The starting material was peripheral blood, obtained on day 0 of AZD1222 vaccination. This sequence was found in an adult in good health.

The CDR3 bases are TGCAGCGTTATGGTTAGCGGCACCGGGGAGCTGTTTTTT. Translation gives CSVMVSGTGELFF. V is TRBV29-1 and J is TRBJ2-2; possibly TRBD2 for D (6 bases). The germline gives CDR1 SQVTM, CDR2 ANQGSEA. The CDR3 contains 13 residues. Between the trimmed V and J ends, which lost 5 bases and 4 bases, there was a span of 11 bases.